This entry lists 16 T cell receptor beta chains sequenced from one sample in a study of cytomegalovirus exposure and HLA in healthy donors. 13 Jbeta primers and 60 Vbeta primers were used for the PCR. Some clones are missing from TCRdb's copy, which holds only in-frame ones; the method was immunoSEQ multiplex PCR. The table includes around 150,000 clones, approximately 80% detected once. The sequenced material came from PBMCs. These receptors were taken from a woman aged 40 to 50 in good health and CMV-seropositive.

V gene TRBV7-6 combines with J gene TRBJ2-3; maybe TRBD1 (6 bases). This CDR3 comprises 13 residues. Deletions cut 5 bases from V and 2 bases from J, with 8 bases between. Germline CDR1 is SGHVS and CDR2 is FNYEAQ. DNA of the CDR3: TGTGCCAGCAGCGGACAGATCACAGATACGCAGTATTTT. Residues: CASSGQITDTQYF.

The CDR3 spells CASSQEISSYNEQFF. The CDR3 coding sequence is TGCGCCAGCAGCCAAGAAATTAGCTCCTACAATGAGCAGTTCTTC. J is TRBJ2-1 and V is TRBV4-3; D gene ambiguous. This CDR3 has 15 amino acids. Germline values: CDR1 LGHNA, CDR2 YSLEER. V was shortened by 0 bases and J by 0 bases, with 6 bases between the two germline ends.

The rearrangement links TRBV5-1 to TRBJ1-1, with 8 bases aligning to TRBD1. The germline CDR1 and CDR2 sequences are SGHRS and YFSETQ. Trimming took 4 bases from V and 1 from J; bases not matched to a gene: 6. The CDR3 totals 15 residues. CDR3 sequence reads: CASSPGQGSNTEAFF. In DNA form, the CDR3 reads TGCGCCAGCAGCCCAGGACAGGGATCGAACACTGAAGCTTTCTTT.

V is TRBV19 and J is TRBJ2-1, with D possibly matching TRBD1 (6 bases). Trimming left V 0 bases short and J 9 bases short, with 12 bases between. Germline V gene lookup returns CDR1 LNHDA and CDR2 SQIVND (reference sequence). The CDR3 extends over 14 amino acids. CDR3 coding DNA: TGTGCCAGTAGTATAGATCGAGGGGACACTGAGCAGTTCTTC. Its protein is CASSIDRGDTEQFF. Variable domain in full (rest from reference TRBV19 and TRBJ2-1): DGGITQSPKYLFRKEGQNVTLSCEQNLNHDAMYWYRQDPGQGLRLIYYSQIVNDFQKGDIAEGYSVSREKKESFPLTVTSAQKNPTAFYLCASSIDRGDTEQFFGPGTRLTVL.

V and J are TRBV6-1 and TRBJ1-5; tentatively, D is TRBD1 (6 bases). Germline CDR1 reads MNHNS; CDR2 reads SASEGT. There are 13 residues in the CDR3. V gave up 6 bases and J gave up 3 bases, with 9 bases separating them. CDR3 sequence (DNA): TGTGCCAGCAGAGGACAGCTCAATCAGCCCCAGCATTTT. Translating it yields CASRGQLNQPQHF.

In its sample, this clone was seen once. This rearrangement joins TRBV9 to TRBJ1-1, with 9 nucleotides matching TRBD1. Germline assignment: CDR1 SGDLS and CDR2 YYNGEE. V was pared by 4 bases and J by 4 bases, with 5 bases of the junction left unmatched. This CDR3 is built from 14 residues. The CDR3 DNA reads TGTGCCAGCAGCCGAACGACAGGGGGCACTGAAGCTTTCTTT. Amino acid sequence: CASSRTTGGTEAFF.

V usage is TRBV11-3 and J usage is TRBJ2-1; D not certain. Germline CDR1 and CDR2: SGHNT and YENEEA. The CDR3 is 12 amino acids. Trimming stripped 0 bases from V and 12 bases from J, with 9 bases between. The CDR3: CASSLDSSGQFF. The CDR3 DNA is TGTGCCAGCAGCTTAGACTCCTCAGGGCAGTTCTTC.

V gene TRBV21-1 combines with J gene TRBJ2-7; the table calls TRBD1, which could not be checked here. TRBV21-1 is termed a pseudogene. The CDR3 consists of 15 residues. CDR3 in DNA: TGTGCCAGCAGCATAGTTATCAGGGGCTCCTACGAGCAGTACTTC. The encoded protein is CASSIVIRGSYEQYF.

This clone was detected only a few times. This sequence joins TRBV5-1 and TRBJ2-1; TRBD1 aligns across 8 bases. CDR3 length equals 15 residues. The germline V gene has CDR1 SGHRS and CDR2 YFSETQ. V dropped 2 bases and J dropped 5; count of bases not matched to a gene: 6. The CDR3 here is CASSFLDRADNEQFF. CDR3 nucleotides: TGCGCCAGCAGCTTCTTGGACAGGGCGGACAATGAGCAGTTCTTC.

This clone was observed once. V and J are TRBV11-2 and TRBJ2-2, with 7 bases aligning to TRBD2. Germline CDR1 SGHAT, CDR2 FQNNGV. Losses at the gene ends were 0 bases for V and 5 bases for J; bases not matched to a gene: 9. This CDR3 has 17 amino acids. The CDR3, as DNA: TGTGCCAGCAGCTTAGAAAGGGTTAGCGGGCTTACCGGGGAGCTGTTTTTT. This codes for CASSLERVSGLTGELFF.

This rearrangement joins TRBV6-5 to TRBJ1-3, with D possibly matching TRBD1 (5 bases). V was trimmed by 2 bases and J by 4 bases, leaving 12 bases between them. This CDR3 is built from 15 residues. From germline, CDR1 is MNHEY and CDR2 SVGAGI. CDR3 region: CASSYGQGYGNTIYF. The CDR3 nucleotides are TGTGCCAGCAGTTACGGGCAGGGCTACGGAAACACCATATATTTT.

The chain recombines TRBV5-1 with TRBJ1-1; the D gene is possibly TRBD1 (5 bases). The CDR3 is 16 amino acids. Trimming removed 0 bases at V and 1 base at J, with 13 bases between. CDR1 is SGHRS and CDR2 is YFSETQ in the germline V gene. For the CDR3, the DNA is TGCGCCAGCAGCTTGGCCGCTGGGGGGGGGAACACTGAAGCTTTCTTT. As protein: CASSLAAGGGNTEAFF.

The chain employs TRBV12-1 and TRBJ2-3; the table's D call, TRBD2, was not checked against the DNA. TRBV12-1 is a documented pseudogene. CDR3 length: 16 residues. Written as DNA, the CDR3 is TGTGCCAGCAGTTCTCCCCGGCGGGGGGGCACAGATACGCAGTATTTT. Translating it yields CASSSPRRGGTDTQYF.

This rearrangement joins TRBV7-2 to TRBJ1-2, with D unclear. V shed 1 base and J shed 6 bases, with 9 bases lying between them. The CDR3 runs to 13 residues. Looked up from germline, CDR1 is SGHTA and CDR2 is FQGNSA. CDR3 coding DNA: TGTGCCAGCAGCTTAGGACGAGAGGATGGCTACACCTTC. Encoded protein: CASSLGREDGYTF.

This chain connects TRBV10-3 to TRBJ2-1; weak D call: TRBD2 (7 bases). There are 18 residues in the CDR3. The V and J ends lost 0 bases and 1 base respectively, with 16 bases between them. The germline V gene has CDR1 ENHRY and CDR2 SYGVKD. DNA for the CDR3: TGTGCCATCAGTGAGTCGAGAATCGGGGGGACATCCTACAATGAGCAGTTCTTC. This translates into CAISESRIGGTSYNEQFF.

The chain carries TRBV5-6 and TRBJ2-3; 10 nucleotides agree with TRBD2. The junction had 2 bases not matched to a gene; V was cut back by 4 bases and J by 0 bases. CDR1 and CDR2 from the germline V gene are SGHDT and YYEEEE. The CDR3 extends over 15 amino acids. In DNA form, the CDR3 reads TGTGCCAGCAGCAGCGGGGGGGCAAGCACAGATACGCAGTATTTT. Protein sequence: CASSSGGASTDTQYF. Full variable domain (remainder filled in from reference TRBV5-6 and TRBJ2-3): DAGVTQSPTHLIKTRGQQVTLRCSPKSGHDTVSWYQQALGQGPQFIFQYYEEEERQRGNFPDRFSGHQFPNYSSELNVNALLLGDSALYLCASSSGGASTDTQYFGPGTRLTVL.